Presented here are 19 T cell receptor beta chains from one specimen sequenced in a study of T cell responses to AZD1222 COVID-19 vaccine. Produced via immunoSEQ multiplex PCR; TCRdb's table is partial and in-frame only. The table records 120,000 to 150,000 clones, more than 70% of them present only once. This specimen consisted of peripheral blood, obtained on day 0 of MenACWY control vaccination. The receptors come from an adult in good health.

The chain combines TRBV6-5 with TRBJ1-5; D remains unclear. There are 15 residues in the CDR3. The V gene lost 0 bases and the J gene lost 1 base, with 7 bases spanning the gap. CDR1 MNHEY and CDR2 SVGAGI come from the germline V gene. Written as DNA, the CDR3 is TGTGCCAGCAGTTACTCGGGAGAGAGCAATCAGCCCCAGCATTTT. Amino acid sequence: CASSYSGESNQPQHF.

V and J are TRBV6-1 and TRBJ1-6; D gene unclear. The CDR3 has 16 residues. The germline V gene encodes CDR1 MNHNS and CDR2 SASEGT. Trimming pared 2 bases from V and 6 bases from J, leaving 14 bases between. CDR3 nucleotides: TGTGCCAGCAGTGAAAATTATTTCGGACTTAATTCACCCCTCCACTTT. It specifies CASSENYFGLNSPLHF.

In DNA form, the CDR3 reads TGCAGCGTTGAGGCTATGGAAAAACTGTTTTTT. This encodes CSVEAMEKLFF. The chain combines TRBV29-1 with TRBJ1-4; D gene ambiguous. The germline V gene has CDR1 SQVTM and CDR2 ANQGSEA. Trimming pared 3 bases from V and 8 bases from J, leaving 7 bases between. This CDR3 is 11 amino acids long. Full variable domain (missing parts from reference TRBV29-1 and TRBJ1-4): SAVISQKPSRDICQRGTSLTIQCQVDSQVTMMFWYRQQPGQSLTLIATANQGSEATYESGFVIDKFPISRPNLTFSTLTVSNMSPEDSSIYLCSVEAMEKLFFGSGTQLSVL.

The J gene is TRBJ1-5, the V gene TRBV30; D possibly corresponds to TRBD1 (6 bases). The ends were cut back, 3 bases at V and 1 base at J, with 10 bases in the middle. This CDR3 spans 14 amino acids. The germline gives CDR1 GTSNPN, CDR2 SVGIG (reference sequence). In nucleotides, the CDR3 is TGTGCCTGGAGCATAGGGGGAAGCAATCAGCCCCAGCATTTT. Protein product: CAWSIGGSNQPQHF.

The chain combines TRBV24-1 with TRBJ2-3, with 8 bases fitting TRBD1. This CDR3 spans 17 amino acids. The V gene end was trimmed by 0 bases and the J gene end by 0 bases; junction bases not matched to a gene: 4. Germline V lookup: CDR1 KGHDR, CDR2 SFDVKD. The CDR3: CATSDLVTGGSTDTQYF. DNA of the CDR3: TGTGCCACCAGTGATTTGGTTACAGGGGGAAGCACAGATACGCAGTATTTT.

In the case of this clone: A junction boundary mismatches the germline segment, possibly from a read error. The CDR3 reads CASRAVSGAIWLLDF. The CDR3 DNA reads as TGTGCCAGCAGAGCCGTCTCCGGGGCGATATGGCTATTGGACTTC. The chain combines TRBV28 with TRBJ1-2, with a tentative D call TRBD1 (5 bases). The CDR3 totals 15 residues. Germline values: CDR1 MDHEN, CDR2 SYDVKM.

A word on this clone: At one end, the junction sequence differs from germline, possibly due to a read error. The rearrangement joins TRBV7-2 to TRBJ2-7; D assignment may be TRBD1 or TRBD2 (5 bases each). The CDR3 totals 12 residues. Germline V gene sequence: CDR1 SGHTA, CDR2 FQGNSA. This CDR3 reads CASSLEFSSRDF. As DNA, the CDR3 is TGTGCCAGCAGCTTAGAGTTTTCTAGCAGGGACTTC.

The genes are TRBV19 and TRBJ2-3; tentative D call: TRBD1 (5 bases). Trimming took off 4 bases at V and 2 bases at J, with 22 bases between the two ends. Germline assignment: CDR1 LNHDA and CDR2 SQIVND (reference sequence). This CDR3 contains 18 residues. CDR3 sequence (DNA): TGTGCCAGTAGTACGCCCTTTAATGGTAGGGGCCACACAGATACGCAGTATTTT. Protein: CASSTPFNGRGHTDTQYF.

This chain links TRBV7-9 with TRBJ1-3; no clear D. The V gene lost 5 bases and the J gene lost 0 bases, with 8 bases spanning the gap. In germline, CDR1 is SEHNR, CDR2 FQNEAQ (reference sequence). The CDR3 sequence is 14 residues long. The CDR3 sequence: CASSPLNSGNTIYF. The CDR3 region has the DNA TGTGCCAGCAGCCCGCTTAACTCTGGAAACACCATATATTTT. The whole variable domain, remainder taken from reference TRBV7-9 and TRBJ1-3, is DTGVSQNPRHKITKRGQNVTFRCDPISEHNRLYWYRQTLGQGPEFLTYFQNEAQLEKSRLLSDRFSAERPKGSFSTLEIQRTEQGDSAMYLCASSPLNSGNTIYFGEGSWLTVV.

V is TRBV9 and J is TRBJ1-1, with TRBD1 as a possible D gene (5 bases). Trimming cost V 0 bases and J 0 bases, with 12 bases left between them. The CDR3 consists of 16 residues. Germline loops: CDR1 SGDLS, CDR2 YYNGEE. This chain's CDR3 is CASSVAVGGVNTEAFF. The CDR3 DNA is TGTGCCAGCAGCGTAGCAGTGGGGGGTGTGAACACTGAAGCTTTCTTT.

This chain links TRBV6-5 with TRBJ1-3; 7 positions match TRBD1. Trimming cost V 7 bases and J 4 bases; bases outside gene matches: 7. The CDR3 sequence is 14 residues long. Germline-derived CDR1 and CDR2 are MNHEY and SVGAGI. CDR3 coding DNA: TGTGCCAGCACCTCAAGGGGGCCGGGAAACACCATATATTTT. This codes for CASTSRGPGNTIYF.

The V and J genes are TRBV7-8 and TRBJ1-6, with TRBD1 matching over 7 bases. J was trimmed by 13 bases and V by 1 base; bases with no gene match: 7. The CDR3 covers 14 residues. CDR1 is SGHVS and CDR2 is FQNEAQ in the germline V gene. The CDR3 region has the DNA TGTGCCAGCAGCTTAGGGGGGGGACAGTCGCCCCTCCACTTT. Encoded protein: CASSLGGGQSPLHF.

CDR3 coding DNA: TGCAGTGCTAGTAGAGTACGGGGCCCTAGCGGCTACACCTTC. Protein sequence: CSASRVRGPSGYTF. The V gene is TRBV20-1, the J gene TRBJ1-2; maybe TRBD1 (5 bases). Per the germline V gene, CDR1 is DFQATT and CDR2 is SNEGSKA (reference sequence). This CDR3 spans 14 amino acids. The ends were cut back, 3 bases at V and 8 bases at J, with 19 bases in the middle.

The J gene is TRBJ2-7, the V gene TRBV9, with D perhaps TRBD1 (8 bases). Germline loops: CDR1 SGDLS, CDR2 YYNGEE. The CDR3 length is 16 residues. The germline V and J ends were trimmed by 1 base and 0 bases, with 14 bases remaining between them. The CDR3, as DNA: TGTGCCAGCAGCGTATCTACAGGGGGGGACTCCTACGAGCAGTACTTC. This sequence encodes CASSVSTGGDSYEQYF.

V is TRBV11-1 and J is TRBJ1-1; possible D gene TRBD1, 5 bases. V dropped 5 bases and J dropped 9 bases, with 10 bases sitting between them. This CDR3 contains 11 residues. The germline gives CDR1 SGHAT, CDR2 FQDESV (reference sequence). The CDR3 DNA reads TGTGCCAGCAGCGCCGGGGCCCAAGCTTTCTTT. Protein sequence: CASSAGAQAFF. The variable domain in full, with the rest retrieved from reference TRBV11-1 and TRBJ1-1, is EAEVAQSPRYKITEKSQAVAFWCDPISGHATLYWYRQILGQGPELLVQFQDESVVDDSQLPKDRFSAERLKGVDSTLKIQPAELGDSAMYLCASSAGAQAFFGQGTRLTVV.

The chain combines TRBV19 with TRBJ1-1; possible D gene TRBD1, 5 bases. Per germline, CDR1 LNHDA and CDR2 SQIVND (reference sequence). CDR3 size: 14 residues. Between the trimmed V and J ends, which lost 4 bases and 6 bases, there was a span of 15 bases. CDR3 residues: CASSRGGAVAEAFF. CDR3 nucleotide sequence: TGTGCCAGTAGTAGGGGTGGGGCGGTGGCTGAAGCTTTCTTT.

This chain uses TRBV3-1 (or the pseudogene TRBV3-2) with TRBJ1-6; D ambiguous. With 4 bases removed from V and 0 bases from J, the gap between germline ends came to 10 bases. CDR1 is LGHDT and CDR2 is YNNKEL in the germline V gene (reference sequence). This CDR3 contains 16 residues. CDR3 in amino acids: CASSRSRISYNSPLHF. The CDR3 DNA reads TGTGCCAGCAGCCGCAGCCGGATCTCCTATAATTCACCCCTCCACTTT.

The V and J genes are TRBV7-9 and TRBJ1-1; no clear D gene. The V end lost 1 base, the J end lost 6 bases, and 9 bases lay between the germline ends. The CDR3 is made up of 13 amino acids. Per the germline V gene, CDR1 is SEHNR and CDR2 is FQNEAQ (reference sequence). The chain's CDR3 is CASSLGTRAEAFF. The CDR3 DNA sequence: TGTGCCAGCAGCTTAGGCACTAGGGCTGAAGCTTTCTTT.

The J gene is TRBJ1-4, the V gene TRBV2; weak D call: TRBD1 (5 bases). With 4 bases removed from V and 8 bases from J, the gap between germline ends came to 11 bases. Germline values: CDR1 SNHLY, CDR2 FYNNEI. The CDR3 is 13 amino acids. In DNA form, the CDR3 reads TGTGCCAGCAGTGCAGGGAGGGGAGAAAAACTGTTTTTT. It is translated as CASSAGRGEKLFF.